A selection of T cell receptor beta chains follows, all from one sample in a study of memory CD4+ T cells and cytomegalovirus serostatus. Profiled with immunoSEQ multiplex PCR; TCRdb holds only in-frame clones, not every one. The sample holds 30,000 to 45,000 clones, roughly 85% seen once. The specimen was memory CD4+ T cells from blood. Source of these receptors: an adult in good health and CMV-seropositive. Each CDR3 is given with its conserved first and last residue. D genes are given only for firm matches. Size is stated for part of the rows, as once, few or many counts, or as a class when the clone is expanded.

>TRBV6-1|.|TRBJ2-1|.
CASSVYSSYNEQFF
TGTGCCAGCAGTGTGTATAGCTCCTACAATGAGCAGTTCTTC
>TRBV25-1|.|TRBJ2-7|.
CASSELGKKSPPHEQYF
TGTGCCAGCAGTGAATTGGGGAAAAAATCCCCCCCCCACGAGCAGTACTTC
>TRBV2|TRBD2|TRBJ2-7|.
CASRASGGGYEQYF
TGTGCCAGCAGGGCTAGCGGGGGGGGCTACGAGCAGTACTTC
>TRBV9|TRBD2|TRBJ2-3|.
CASSKGTSGGAITDTQYF
TGTGCCAGCAGCAAAGGGACTAGCGGGGGGGCCATTACAGATACGCAGTATTTT
>TRBV9|TRBD1|TRBJ2-6|.
CASSRDSFSGANVLTF
TGTGCCAGCAGCCGGGACAGCTTCTCTGGGGCCAACGTCCTGACTTTC
>TRBV6-5|TRBD1|TRBJ2-3|.
CASRLGQIRTDTQYF
TGTGCCAGCAGGCTGGGACAGATCCGCACAGATACGCAGTATTTT
>TRBV19|.|TRBJ1-4|.
CASSTRTGYNEKLFF
TGTGCCAGTAGTACCCGGACCGGCTATAATGAAAAACTGTTTTTT
>TRBV7-9|.|TRBJ2-5|once
CASSNRQIQETQYF
TGTGCCAGCAGCAATCGACAGATCCAAGAGACCCAGTACTTC
>TRBV7-3|TRBD2|TRBJ2-1|once
CASSLTGGSGRNEQFF
TGTGCCAGCAGCTTAACGGGGGGTAGCGGGCGGAATGAGCAGTTCTTC
>TRBV9|.|TRBJ1-2|.
CASSPSGEVYGYTF
TGTGCCAGCAGCCCCTCGGGAGAGGTTTATGGCTACACCTTC
>TRBV5-1|.|TRBJ2-1|.
CASRFGPSNEQFF
TGCGCCAGCAGATTCGGGCCTTCCAATGAGCAGTTCTTC
>TRBV4-1|.|TRBJ2-5|.
CASSQLGEGKETQYF
TGCGCCAGCAGCCAACTAGGAGAGGGAAAAGAGACCCAGTACTTC
>TRBV6-5|TRBD1|TRBJ1-2|.
CASSYSNRGLDGYTF
TGTGCCAGCAGTTACTCAAACAGGGGGCTCGATGGCTACACCTTC
>TRBV18|.|TRBJ2-5|.
CASSPGTPETQYF
TGTGCCAGCTCACCTGGGACTCCAGAGACCCAGTACTTC
>TRBV6-1|.|TRBJ1-1|.
CASSRGNKNTEAFF
TGTGCCAGCTCGAGGGGGAACAAGAACACTGAAGCTTTCTTT
>TRBV7-2|.|TRBJ2-5|.
CASSLRQLETQYF
TGTGCCAGCAGCCTACGACAGTTAGAGACCCAGTACTTC
>TRBV7-2|.|TRBJ2-3|.
CASSLPGTDTQYF
TGTGCCAGCAGCTTGCCGGGCACAGATACGCAGTATTTT
>TRBV7-2|TRBD2|TRBJ2-1|.
CASSPPGTSYFGEQFF
TGTGCCAGCAGCCCGCCCGGGACTAGTTACTTCGGTGAGCAGTTCTTC
>TRBV25-1|TRBD2|TRBJ2-1|.
CASRLAGGSYNEQFF
TGTGCCAGCAGGCTGGCGGGGGGTTCCTACAATGAGCAGTTCTTC
>TRBV27|TRBD1|TRBJ2-3|.
CASSFRDSRTDTQYF
TGTGCCAGCAGTTTTAGGGACAGCCGCACAGATACGCAGTATTTT
>TRBV18|.|TRBJ1-3|.
CASSPETGTSGNTIYF
TGTGCCAGCTCACCAGAGACAGGAACCTCTGGAAACACCATATATTTT
>TRBV7-9|.|TRBJ1-2|once
CASSLMVGYGYTF
TGTGCCAGCAGCTTAATGGTGGGCTATGGCTACACCTTC
>TRBV11-1|TRBD2|TRBJ2-1|.
CASSRSGRVSYNEQFF
TGTGCCAGCAGCAGGAGCGGGAGGGTCTCCTACAATGAGCAGTTCTTC
>TRBV18|.|TRBJ1-5|.
CASSPKGGDQPQHF
TGTGCCAGCTCACCAAAGGGCGGGGATCAGCCCCAGCATTTT
>TRBV2|.|TRBJ2-7|.
CASKRHTYEQYF
TGTGCCAGCAAGAGACATACCTACGAGCAGTACTTC
>TRBV14|.|TRBJ1-5|.
CASSQVLTGPQHF
TGTGCCAGCAGCCAAGTATTGACCGGACCCCAGCATTTT
>TRBV7-3|.|TRBJ2-5|.
CASSLTVGWGETQYF
TGTGCCAGCAGCTTAACAGTTGGGTGGGGAGAGACCCAGTACTTC
>TRBV29-1|TRBD1|TRBJ1-1|.
CSVSSRPGGVTEAFF
TGCAGCGTTTCTAGTCGCCCAGGGGGTGTCACTGAAGCTTTCTTT
>TRBV15|.|TRBJ1-4|few
CATSRASRSTNEKLFF
TGTGCCACCAGCAGAGCATCCCGGTCAACTAATGAAAAACTGTTTTTT
>TRBV9|.|TRBJ2-7|.
CASSAGLSPLEQYF
TGTGCCAGCAGCGCGGGACTCTCACCTCTCGAGCAGTACTTC
>TRBV10-3|.|TRBJ1-1|once
CAIRIDRNTEAFF
TGTGCCATCAGGATTGACAGGAACACTGAAGCTTTCTTT
>TRBV5-1|.|TRBJ1-2|.
CASSQQGESRYGYTF
TGCGCCAGCTCTCAACAGGGAGAAAGTCGCTATGGCTACACCTTC
>TRBV2|.|TRBJ2-7|.
CASRKVVSEQYF
TGTGCCAGCAGGAAAGTGGTCTCCGAGCAGTACTTC
>TRBV4-3|.|TRBJ2-1|.
CASSQDIGNWYEQFF
TGCGCCAGCAGCCAAGATATCGGGAACTGGTATGAGCAGTTCTTC
>TRBV28|.|TRBJ1-1|.
CASSPPPGNTEAFF
TGTGCCAGCAGCCCCCCCCCTGGGAACACTGAAGCTTTCTTT
>TRBV19|.|TRBJ2-1|.
CASSIYAANEQFF
TGTGCCAGTAGTATCTACGCTGCGAATGAGCAGTTCTTC
>TRBV19|.|TRBJ2-3|.
CASSAARGVFTDTQYF
TGTGCCAGTAGTGCCGCCCGTGGGGTTTTCACAGATACGCAGTATTTT
>TRBV7-2|TRBD1|TRBJ1-6|.
CASSSQTGTNSPLHF
TGTGCCAGCAGCTCCCAGACAGGGACTAATTCACCCCTCCACTTT
>TRBV19|.|TRBJ1-4|.
CASNIGGLSNEKLFF
TGTGCCAGTAATATTGGTGGGCTATCTAATGAAAAACTGTTTTTT
>TRBV5-1|.|TRBJ2-5|.
CASSLAGRASVQTQYF
TGCGCCAGCAGCTTGGCCGGCAGGGCTTCCGTGCAGACCCAGTACTTC
>TRBV2|.|TRBJ2-3|.
CASSPVTDTQYF
TGTGCCAGCAGCCCCGTCACAGATACGCAGTATTTT
>TRBV15|TRBD1|TRBJ2-3|few
CATSRDYRGTDTQYF
TGTGCCACCAGCAGAGACTACAGGGGTACAGATACGCAGTATTTT
>TRBV16|.|TRBJ2-6|once
CASSAGSSGANVLTF
TGTGCCAGCAGCGCAGGGAGCTCTGGGGCCAACGTCCTGACTTTC
>TRBV6-1|.|TRBJ1-1|few
CASDAGVGTAEAFF
TGTGCCAGCGACGCGGGGGTGGGGACGGCTGAAGCTTTCTTT
>TRBV9|.|TRBJ2-5|.
CASSVGRKETQYF
TGTGCCAGCAGCGTAGGCAGAAAAGAGACCCAGTACTTC
>TRBV7-6|TRBD2|TRBJ2-3|.
CASSLGAGGTDTQYF
TGTGCCAGCAGCTTAGGAGCGGGGGGCACAGATACGCAGTATTTT
>TRBV2|.|TRBJ2-7|few
CASSEAGWQAYEQYF
TGTGCCAGCAGTGAAGCTGGTTGGCAGGCCTACGAGCAGTACTTC
>TRBV7-2|.|TRBJ1-2|medium-sized
CASSLEGHGYTF
TGTGCCAGCAGCTTAGAGGGGCATGGCTACACCTTC
>TRBV4-2|TRBD2|TRBJ2-1|.
CASSQGAGVFEQFF
TGTGCCAGCAGCCAAGGAGCGGGGGTGTTTGAGCAGTTCTTC
>TRBV2|.|TRBJ1-6|.
CASKLEASYNSPLHF
TGTGCCAGCAAGCTCGAGGCCTCCTATAATTCACCCCTCCACTTT
>TRBV7-2|.|TRBJ2-7|.
CASSTSGTRNNYEQYF
TGTGCCAGCAGCACCTCCGGGACAAGGAACAACTACGAGCAGTACTTC
>TRBV9|TRBD2|TRBJ2-3|once
CASSEGGMGGLAPRESTDTQYF
TGTGCCAGCAGCGAGGGTGGTATGGGAGGACTAGCGCCGAGGGAGAGCACAGATACGCAGTATTTT